Each of the 16 T cell receptor beta chains below was sequenced from the same sample in a study of T cell repertoires in aging, cancer and after chemotherapy. A mixed TRB-A/B primer pool amplified rearranged TRB by multiplex touch-down PCR. MiXCR, run by TCRdb on the multiplex PCR reads, gives a single entry per CDR3 protein. The table lists several thousand distinct CDR3 sequences, 30% to 40% of them singletons. TCR beta rearrangements were amplified from peripheral blood genomic DNA. Sequencing used blood. These receptors were obtained from a human donor with a blood cancer. The donor label of this sample is uncertain.

This clonotype ranks as medium-sized. The V gene is TRBV30, the J gene TRBJ2-3; the D call may be TRBD1 or TRBD2 (5 bases each). This CDR3 has 15 amino acids. V was clipped by 1 base and J by 4 bases, with 15 bases between them. Germline CDR1 is GTSNPN and CDR2 is SVGIG (reference sequence). CDR3 sequence reads: CAWSGALGVSDTQYF. In nucleotides, the CDR3 is TGTGCCTGGAGTGGGGCACTAGGGGTATCAGATACGCAGTATTTT.

The CDR3 nucleotides read TGCGCCAGCAGCCAATCATACGGGACGCTGGGTCACAATGAGCAGTTCTTC. Its protein product is CASSQSYGTLGHNEQFF. The rearrangement uses TRBV4-3 and TRBJ2-1, with D perhaps TRBD1 or TRBD2 (5 bases each). This CDR3 contains 17 residues. In germline, CDR1 is LGHNA, CDR2 YSLEER. V was pared by 2 bases and J by 5 bases, with 19 bases between.

This clonotype was seen only a few times. The chain links TRBV12-3 or TRBV12-4 to TRBJ2-5; 10 bases align to TRBD2. The trim removed 3 bases at V and 5 bases at J, leaving 9 bases unmatched. The CDR3 runs 16 residues. CDR3 bases: TGTGCCAGCAGTTTGGCCGTAGCGGGAGGTCGGGAGACCCAGTACTTC. Translated: CASSLAVAGGRETQYF.

This clonotype ranks as medium-sized. The genes are TRBV19 and TRBJ2-1, with D perhaps matching TRBD1 (5 bases). The V end lost 3 bases, the J end lost 6 bases, and 12 bases lay between the germline ends. The CDR3 is made up of 14 amino acids. Germline-derived CDR1 and CDR2 are LNHDA and SQIVND (reference sequence). CDR3 sequence reads: CASSMMGQGNEQFF. In DNA form, the CDR3 reads TGTGCCAGTAGTATGATGGGGCAGGGCAATGAGCAGTTCTTC.

The rearrangement links TRBV7-9 to TRBJ2-3; TRBD2 is a possible D gene (5 bases). Trimming removed 5 bases at V and 4 bases at J, with 16 bases between. The CDR3 extends over 15 amino acids. The germline gives CDR1 SEHNR, CDR2 FQNEAQ (reference sequence). In DNA form, the CDR3 reads TGTGCCAGCAGCGCCGGGAACCGGGGTGCAGATACGCAGTATTTT. Amino acids: CASSAGNRGADTQYF.

V is TRBV5-1 and J is TRBJ2-1, with 9 bases that match TRBD1. V lost 4 bases, J lost 1 base, and 6 bases stayed unmatched. The CDR3 has 16 residues. Germline loops: CDR1 SGHRS, CDR2 YFSETQ. As DNA, the CDR3 is TGCGCCAGCAGCACCACCGGGACAGGGTCCTACAATGAGCAGTTCTTC. Translating it yields CASSTTGTGSYNEQFF. The full variable domain, completed using reference TRBV5-1 and TRBJ2-1, is KAGVTQTPRYLIKTRGQQVTLSCSPISGHRSVSWYQQTPGQGLQFLFEYFSETQRNKGNFPGRFSGRQFSNSRSEMNVSTLELGDSALYLCASSTTGTGSYNEQFFGPGTRLTVL.

This chain uses TRBV12-3 or TRBV12-4 with TRBJ2-1; the match to TRBD2 covers 12 bases. The V and J ends lost 7 bases and 3 bases, in that order; junction bases with no gene match: 10. The CDR3 length is 17 residues. The CDR3 reads CASTRTSGTLHYNEQFF. For the CDR3, the DNA is TGTGCCAGCACTCGGACTAGCGGGACCCTCCACTACAATGAGCAGTTCTTC.

The CDR3 is CASSWDYNEQFF. Here the CDR3 DNA reads TGTGCCAGCAGCTGGGACTACAATGAGCAGTTCTTC. The chain has TRBV11-1 and TRBJ2-1; D gene unclear. Germline V gives CDR1 SGHAT, CDR2 FQDESV (reference sequence). The V gene lost 4 bases and the J gene lost 3 bases, with 4 bases spanning the gap. The CDR3 is 12 amino acids. The full variable domain, in which reference TRBV11-1 and TRBJ2-1 provide the parts outside the CDR3, is EAEVAQSPRYKITEKSQAVAFWCDPISGHATLYWYRQILGQGPELLVQFQDESVVDDSQLPKDRFSAERLKGVDSTLKIQPAELGDSAMYLCASSWDYNEQFFGPGTRLTVL.

The rearrangement joins TRBV29-1 to TRBJ1-1, with 7 bases aligning to TRBD1. After removal of 7 bases from V and 4 bases from J, the junction contained 6 bases not matched to a gene. The germline V gene encodes CDR1 SQVTM and CDR2 ANQGSEA. The CDR3 consists of 12 residues. The CDR3, as DNA: TGCAGCGCCATGACAGGGTCCACTGAAGCTTTCTTT. This gives the protein CSAMTGSTEAFF.

As concerns this clonotype: A much bigger clone sits one base away, suggesting this may be a read error. The chain couples TRBV6-5 to TRBJ1-6, with a possible D match to TRBD1 (5 bases). The V and J ends lost 4 bases and 4 bases respectively, with 14 bases between them. Per the germline V gene, CDR1 is MNHEY and CDR2 is SVGAGI. This CDR3 spans 16 amino acids. CDR3 sequence: CASSFWEGRYNSPLHF. The CDR3 bases are TGTGCCAGCAGTTTCTGGGAGGGGCGTTATAATTCACCCCTCCACTTT.

This clonotype was counted between two and nine times. Compared with germline, one end of the junction differs, possibly owing to a read error. The rearrangement joins TRBV19 to TRBJ1-2, with 12 bases lining up with TRBD1. The CDR3 has 14 residues. Germline values: CDR1 LNHDA, CDR2 SQIVND (reference sequence). DNA of the CDR3: TGTGCCAGTAGTACCCTGGGGGACAGGGGGCGCGGGTACTTC. This gives the protein CASSTLGDRGRGYF.

The gene calls are TRBV12-3 or TRBV12-4 and TRBJ1-2, with 7 bases lining up with TRBD1. V shed 5 bases, J shed 6 bases, and the junction held 6 bases outside the gene matches. The CDR3 is made up of 13 amino acids. CDR3 protein: CASSLQGMDGYTF. CDR3 bases: TGTGCCAGCAGTCTACAGGGGATGGATGGCTACACCTTC.

The rearrangement links TRBV19 to TRBJ2-5; the match to TRBD1 covers 9 bases. Germline V gene data show CDR1 as LNHDA and CDR2 as SQIVND (reference sequence). The J segment lost 4 bases and the V segment lost 5 bases, leaving 11 bases of the junction unmatched. CDR3 size: 16 residues. This chain's CDR3 is CASSLGTGSHRETQYF. The CDR3 nucleotides are TGTGCCAGTAGTTTAGGGACAGGGAGTCATCGAGAGACCCAGTACTTC. Supplemented by reference TRBV19 and TRBJ2-5, the full variable domain reads DGGITQSPKYLFRKEGQNVTLSCEQNLNHDAMYWYRQDPGQGLRLIYYSQIVNDFQKGDIAEGYSVSREKKESFPLTVTSAQKNPTAFYLCASSLGTGSHRETQYFGPGTRLLVL.

By sample share, this clonotype is medium-sized. V usage is TRBV6-1 and J usage is TRBJ2-7, with 7 bases that match TRBD2. Germline CDR1 and CDR2: MNHNS and SASEGT. The J segment lost 5 bases and the V segment lost 6 bases, leaving 1 base of the junction unmatched. The length of the CDR3 is 11 residues. The CDR3 sequence: CASRRGDEQYF. For the CDR3, the DNA is TGTGCCAGCAGACGGGGGGACGAGCAGTACTTC.

J is TRBJ2-3 and V is TRBV7-6; TRBD1 agrees at 10 bases. Trimming cost V 5 bases and J 1 base; bases outside gene matches: 9. The CDR3 consists of 17 residues. Germline V gene data show CDR1 as SGHVS and CDR2 as FNYEAQ. The CDR3 DNA sequence: TGTGCCAGCAGCATCCAACCCGGGACAGGGGGCACAGATACGCAGTATTTT. Residues: CASSIQPGTGGTDTQYF.

This clonotype has just a few counts. The chain recombines TRBV6-4 with TRBJ2-1; D is possibly TRBD2 (6 bases). The ends were cut back, 2 bases at V and 4 bases at J, with 12 bases in the middle. The CDR3 loop spans 15 amino acids. Per the germline V gene, CDR1 is MRHNA and CDR2 is SNTAGT. The CDR3: CASSDLGGNYNEQFF. In DNA form, the CDR3 reads TGTGCCAGCAGTGACCTTGGGGGGAATTACAATGAGCAGTTCTTC.